This T cell receptor beta chain was observed in a study of beta chain features in type 1 diabetes (dated by TCRdb to 2016 to 2019). Looking at the study overall: Mean age, gender distribution, total cell number and subset yield were not different between patients and healthy donors. The study compared the TCRB repertoires of sorted circulating CD4+ T cell subsets in recently diagnosed type 1 diabetes patients with those in matched healthy donors. Whereas all 28 donors provided naive and central memory subsets, regulatory and stem cell-like memory subsets were isolated from just 8 patients and about 8 healthy donors. A total of approximately 99,000,000 sorted cells were examined across all samples, and RNA yield correlated strongly with the number of cells per subset. The research as a whole found: PCR may preferentially amplify shorter templates, but because patient and control samples were amplified and corrected together, any resulting skew would affect both groups equally. Naive, central memory and regulatory TCRB repertoires appeared more similar among patients than among healthy donors. Type 1 diabetes patients showed a moderate but significant shortening of TCRB CDR3 length in all four CD4+ subsets. At VDJ recombination sites, type 1 diabetes patients had fewer insertions and more deleted nucleotides, which implies abnormalities in thymic rearrangement. HLA sub-analyses involved small numbers of individuals, so any influence of HLA type on TCRB rearrangement remained unresolved. Because cDNA was sequenced instead of genomic DNA, activated cells with high expression could be over-represented, although the groups did not differ in activation or CD3 levels.

The entire amount of isolated RNA was reverse transcribed using the High Capacity cDNA Reverse Transcription Kit, so the sequenced TCRB transcripts were expressed ones. Naive, central memory and regulatory T cell samples underwent deep immunoSEQ sequencing, averaging roughly 3.4 million total reads per sample. Sorted cells were lysed in RLT buffer and RNA was extracted with DNase-treated RNeasy Micro or Mini kits, depending on cell number. Each cell subset was processed on its own to prevent cross-contamination, while patient and healthy donor samples were processed together. Using the immunoSEQ multiplex PCR, TCRB sequences were amplified from cDNA into 87-bp fragments spanning the CDR3 region. Amplicons were sequenced on the Illumina HiSeq platform. From the authors' description of their analysis: PCR bias was computationally corrected using synthetic template baselines, reads within Hamming distance 2 were collapsed, and singletons that could not be merged were discarded. By aligning reads against IMGT, V, D and J genes, CDR3 length, and insertions or deletions at six rearrangement sites were assigned. Within each subset, clonotype counts were normalized to sorted cell number, and only after that were true diversity and Gini coefficients computed with the tcR R package. Repertoire sharing was quantified using the overlap coefficient calculated on TCRB nucleotide sequences. This immuneACCESS table, as held by TCRdb, lists in-frame sequences with V and J called but not all clones. Of the missing ones, under half trace to an unresolved V gene in checked studies; the others have no known cause. From that table come the V and J calls and clone size; the DNA was used to work out D and trimming. The sample yields about 240,000 clones; 27% were counted once. The top ten clones comprise 3.5% to 4% of the sample.

Measured from the cysteine to the phenylalanine, the CDR3 is 16 residues long. The sequence is cut down to CDR3 DNA, 48 bases in frame from base 1. Between the V and J ends, shortened by 5 bases and 4 bases respectively, the junction contains 20 bases. According to the germline V gene, CDR1 reads MDHEN and CDR2 reads SYDVKM. From each donor, a single peripheral blood sample of 90 to 150 mL on average was drawn into heparinised tubes. Naive, central memory, regulatory and stem cell-like memory CD4+ T cells were sorted on a BD FACSAria II using a panel including CD45RO, CCR7, CD25, CD127, CD95 and CD27. Purity was above 95% for every sorted population. PBMCs were separated immediately by Lymphoprep density gradient centrifugation and were stained directly, without being cultured. So that batch effects would be minimized, each experiment stained and sorted samples in pairs, pairing one healthy donor with one patient.

With regard to this clone: Its recognized antigen is unknown. Base qualities are not at hand, and no much larger clone is one base apart.

This TCR was recovered from a man under 40 in good health. Sequencing was performed on central memory CD4+ T cells from blood. The chain joins TRBV28 to TRBJ1-1; too little of a D gene remains to name it. The DNA reads as follows: TGTGCCAGCAGTATCCCCCCCCGGATTTGGGGCACTGAAGCTTTCTTT. This codes for CASSIPPRIWGTEAFF.